This T cell receptor beta chain derives from a study of tumor-infiltrating lymphocytes in primary liver carcinoma. Turning to this clonotype: Compared with germline, one end of the junction differs, possibly owing to a read error.

TCR beta cDNA was prepared out of about 530 ng total RNA by means of a constant-region primer. Investigators got TCR beta libraries out of three nested multiplex PCR rounds, done with slightly modified ARM-PCR. Amplification in the first two PCR rounds was performed using TRBV1-TRBV30 forward primers and a C-beta reverse primer for 10 cycles each. TCRdb re-called the multiplex PCR reads through MiXCR, storing one row per CDR3 protein. The sample gives about 210,000 distinct CDR3 sequences, 70% to 90% of which show up once; about a sixth is in the top ten. Joint extraction of RNA and DNA used about 17-30 mg of bulk tissue that was unsorted. Collection of samples drew on five separate regions of each tumor. This CDR3 contains 15 residues. The germline gives CDR1 KGHDR, CDR2 SFDVKD.

The gene calls are TRBV24-1 and TRBJ2-6; D may be TRBD1 (5 bases). The origin of this receptor is a man between 40 and 49 years old with primary liver carcinoma and hepatitis B virus infection. The sample taken for sequencing was tumor tissue from primary liver carcinoma. The CDR3 protein is CATSAGYSGANVLTF. The CDR3 nucleotides are TGTGCCACCAGTGCCGGGTACTCTGGGGCGAACGTCCTGACTTTC.